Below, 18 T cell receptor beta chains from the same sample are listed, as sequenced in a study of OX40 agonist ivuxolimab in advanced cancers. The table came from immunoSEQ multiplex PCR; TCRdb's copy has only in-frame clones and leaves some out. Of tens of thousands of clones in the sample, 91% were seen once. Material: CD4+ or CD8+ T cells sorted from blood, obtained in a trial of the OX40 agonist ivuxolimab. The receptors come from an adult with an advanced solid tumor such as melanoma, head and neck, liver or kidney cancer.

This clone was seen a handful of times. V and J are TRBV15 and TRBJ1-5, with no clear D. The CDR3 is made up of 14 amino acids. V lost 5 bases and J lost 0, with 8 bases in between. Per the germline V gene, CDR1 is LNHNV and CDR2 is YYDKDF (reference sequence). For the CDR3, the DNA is TGTGCCACCAGCCCGACAAGTAGCAATCAGCCCCAGCATTTT. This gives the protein CATSPTSSNQPQHF.

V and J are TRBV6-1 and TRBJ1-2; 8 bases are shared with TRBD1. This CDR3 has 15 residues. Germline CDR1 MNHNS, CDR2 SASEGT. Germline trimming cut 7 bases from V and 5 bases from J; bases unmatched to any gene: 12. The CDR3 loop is CASTYRGGKGYGYTF. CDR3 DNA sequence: TGTGCCAGCACCTACAGGGGGGGAAAAGGATATGGCTACACCTTC.

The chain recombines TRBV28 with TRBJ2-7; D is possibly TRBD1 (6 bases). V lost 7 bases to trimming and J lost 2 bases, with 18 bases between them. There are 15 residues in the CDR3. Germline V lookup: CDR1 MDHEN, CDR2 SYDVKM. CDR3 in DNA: TGTGCCAGCACCAAGGAAGGGACACTCACCTACGAGCAGTACTTC. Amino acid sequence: CASTKEGTLTYEQYF.

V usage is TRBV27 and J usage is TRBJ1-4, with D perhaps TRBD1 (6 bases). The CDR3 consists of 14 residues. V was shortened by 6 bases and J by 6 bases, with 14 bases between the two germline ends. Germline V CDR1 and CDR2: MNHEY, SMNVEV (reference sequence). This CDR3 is CASRGLQGYEKLFF. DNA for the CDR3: TGTGCCAGCAGAGGGTTGCAGGGGTATGAAAAACTGTTTTTT.

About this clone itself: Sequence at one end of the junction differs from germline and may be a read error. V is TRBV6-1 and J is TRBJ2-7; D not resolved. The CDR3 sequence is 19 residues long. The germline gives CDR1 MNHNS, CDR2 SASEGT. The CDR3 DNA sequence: TGTGCCAGCAGCGAAGAAGGCCTAGGTCTCCTCGCCAAAACCTACGAGCAGTACTTC. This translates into CASSEEGLGLLAKTYEQYF.

CDR3 sequence (DNA): TGTGCCAGACAGGGGGTCTATGGCTACACCTTC. The encoded protein is CARQGVYGYTF. V is TRBV2 and J is TRBJ1-2, with TRBD1 matching over 8 bases. Germline V gene sequence: CDR1 SNHLY, CDR2 FYNNEI. V dropped 9 bases and J dropped 4; count of bases not matched to a gene: 1. The CDR3 covers 11 residues. Full variable domain (rest looked up from reference TRBV2 and TRBJ1-2): EPEVTQTPSHQVTQMGQEVILRCVPISNHLYFYWYRQILGQKVEFLVSFYNNEISEKSEIFDDQFSVERPDGSNFTLKIRSTKLEDSAMYFCARQGVYGYTFGSGTRLTVV.

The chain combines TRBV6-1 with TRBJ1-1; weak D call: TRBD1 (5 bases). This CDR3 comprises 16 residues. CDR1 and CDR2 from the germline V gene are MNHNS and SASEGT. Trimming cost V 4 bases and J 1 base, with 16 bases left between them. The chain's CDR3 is CASSGDGLDGNTEAFF. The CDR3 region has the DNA TGTGCCAGCAGTGGGGACGGTCTAGATGGGAACACTGAAGCTTTCTTT.

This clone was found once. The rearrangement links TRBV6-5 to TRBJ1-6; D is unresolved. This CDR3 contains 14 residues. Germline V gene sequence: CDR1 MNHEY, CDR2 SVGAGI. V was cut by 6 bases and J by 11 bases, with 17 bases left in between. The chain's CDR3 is CASSPSNGMAPLHF. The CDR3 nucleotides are TGTGCCAGCAGCCCATCAAACGGGATGGCACCCCTCCACTTT.

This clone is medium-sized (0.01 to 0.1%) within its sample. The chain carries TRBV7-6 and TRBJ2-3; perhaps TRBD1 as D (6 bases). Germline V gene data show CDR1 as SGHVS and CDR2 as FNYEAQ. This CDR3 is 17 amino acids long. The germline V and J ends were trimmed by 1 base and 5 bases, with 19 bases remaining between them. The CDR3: CASSLDNRVMPEDTQYF. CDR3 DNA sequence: TGTGCCAGCAGCTTAGACAACAGGGTAATGCCCGAAGATACGCAGTATTTT.

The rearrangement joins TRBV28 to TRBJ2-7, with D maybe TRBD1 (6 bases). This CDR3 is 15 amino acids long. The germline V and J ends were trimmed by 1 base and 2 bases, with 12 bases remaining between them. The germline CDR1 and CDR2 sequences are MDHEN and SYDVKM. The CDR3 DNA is TGTGCCAGCAGTTTATCCCCCCAGGGGACCTACGAGCAGTACTTC. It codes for CASSLSPQGTYEQYF.

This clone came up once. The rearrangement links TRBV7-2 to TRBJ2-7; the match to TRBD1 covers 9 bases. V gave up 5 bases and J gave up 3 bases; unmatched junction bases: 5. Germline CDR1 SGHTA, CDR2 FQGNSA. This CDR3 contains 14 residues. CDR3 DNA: TGTGCCAGCAGCCACAACAGGGGGCACTACGAGCAGTACTTC. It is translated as CASSHNRGHYEQYF.

The CDR3 is CASSLDYDTQYF. The CDR3 DNA reads TGTGCCAGCAGCCTAGACTATGATACGCAGTATTTT. V gene TRBV6-1 combines with J gene TRBJ2-3; D may be TRBD2 (5 bases). Germline V gene lookup returns CDR1 MNHNS and CDR2 SASEGT. The V and J ends lost 6 bases and 6 bases respectively, with 10 bases between them. The CDR3 contains 12 residues.

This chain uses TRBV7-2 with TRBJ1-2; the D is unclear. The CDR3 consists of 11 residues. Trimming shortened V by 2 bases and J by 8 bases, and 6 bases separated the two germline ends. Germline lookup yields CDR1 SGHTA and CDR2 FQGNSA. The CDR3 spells CASSLPAGYTF. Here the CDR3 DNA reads TGTGCCAGCAGCTTACCAGCGGGCTACACCTTC.

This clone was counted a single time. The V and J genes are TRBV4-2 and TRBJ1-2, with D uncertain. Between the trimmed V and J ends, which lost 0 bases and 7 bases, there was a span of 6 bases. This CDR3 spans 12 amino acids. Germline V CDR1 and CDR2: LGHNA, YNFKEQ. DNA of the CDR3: TGTGCCAGCAGCCAAGATGAAACTGGCTACACCTTC. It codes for CASSQDETGYTF.

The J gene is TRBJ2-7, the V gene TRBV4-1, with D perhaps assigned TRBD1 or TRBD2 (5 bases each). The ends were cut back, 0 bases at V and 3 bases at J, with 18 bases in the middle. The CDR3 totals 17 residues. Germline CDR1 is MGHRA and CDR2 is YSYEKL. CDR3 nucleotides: TGCGCCAGCAGCCAAGAGGGGTCGATAGTGGGGGTCTACGAGCAGTACTTC. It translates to CASSQEGSIVGVYEQYF.

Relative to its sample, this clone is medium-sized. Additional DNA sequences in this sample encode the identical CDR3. Here the CDR3 DNA reads TGTGCCAGCTCACCACAGGGGGGTACTGAAGCTTTCTTT. Amino acid sequence: CASSPQGGTEAFF. The chain is built from TRBV18 and TRBJ1-1; weak D call: TRBD1 (6 bases). Trimming pared 1 base from V and 5 bases from J, leaving 8 bases between. The CDR3 covers 13 residues. Germline V gives CDR1 KGHSH, CDR2 LQKENI.

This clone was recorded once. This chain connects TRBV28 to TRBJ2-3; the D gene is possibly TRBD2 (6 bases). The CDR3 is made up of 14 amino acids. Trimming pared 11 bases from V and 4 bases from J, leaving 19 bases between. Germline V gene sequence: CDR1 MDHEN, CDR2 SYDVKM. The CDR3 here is CAGGADLNADTQYF. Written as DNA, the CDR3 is TGTGCCGGCGGGGCGGACCTAAACGCAGATACGCAGTATTTT.

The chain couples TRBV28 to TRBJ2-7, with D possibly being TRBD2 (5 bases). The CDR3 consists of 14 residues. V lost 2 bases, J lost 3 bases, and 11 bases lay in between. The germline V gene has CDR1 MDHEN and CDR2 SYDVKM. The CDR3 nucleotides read TGTGCCAGCAGTTTACAGGTAGCGAGCTACGAGCAGTACTTC. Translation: CASSLQVASYEQYF.